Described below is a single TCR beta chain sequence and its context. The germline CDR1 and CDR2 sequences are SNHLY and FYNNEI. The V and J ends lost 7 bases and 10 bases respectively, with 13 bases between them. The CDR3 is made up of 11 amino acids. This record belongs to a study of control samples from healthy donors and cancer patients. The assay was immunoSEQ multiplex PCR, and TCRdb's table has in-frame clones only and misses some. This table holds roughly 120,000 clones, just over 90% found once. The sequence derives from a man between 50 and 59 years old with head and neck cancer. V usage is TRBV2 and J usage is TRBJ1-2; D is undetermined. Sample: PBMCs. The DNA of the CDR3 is TGTGCCAGCATTCCAGAACGCGACTACACCTTC. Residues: CASIPERDYTF.